This T cell receptor (beta chain) derives from a study of OX40 agonist ivuxolimab in advanced cancers. Background on the study: Participants averaged approximately 65 years of age (range about 23 to 79) and were roughly 80% male. Earlier anti-PD-1, anti-PD-L1 or anti-CTLA-4 therapy was permitted; about 39% had received some. Regarding the study as a whole: Some nonresponders likewise displayed low normalized T-cell clonal expansion.

Sequenced by immunoSEQ multiplex PCR; TCRdb stores in-frame clones only, minus some. This repertoire shows 60,000 to 65,000 clones, 65% to 85% found once; its top ten account for 1.9%. In regard to this clone: The antigen is undetermined.

The CDR3 consists of 17 residues. The V gene end was trimmed by 3 bases and the J gene end by 0 bases; junction bases not matched to a gene: 2. CDR1 and CDR2 from the germline V gene are WNHNN and SYGVQD (reference sequence). Autoimmune disease history or systemic immunosuppression disqualified patients. Specimen: CD4+ or CD8+ T cells sorted from blood, collected in a trial of the OX40 agonist ivuxolimab. This chain links TRBV10-1 with TRBJ2-1; 13 bases align to TRBD2. This TCR was sampled from an adult with an advanced solid tumor such as melanoma, head and neck, liver or kidney cancer. As DNA, the CDR3 is TGCGCCAGCAGTGAACTAGCGGGGGGGCCCTCCTACAATGAGCAGTTCTTC. This encodes CASSELAGGPSYNEQFF.